Shown below are 8 T cell receptor beta chains from a single sample sequenced in a study of brain T cells in children with intractable seizures. The repertoire was sequenced with immunoSEQ multiplex PCR; TCRdb's copy has only in-frame clones and lacks some. The table includes 60,000 to 85,000 clones, about 93% detected once. The source material was peripheral blood, sampled at surgery. These receptors originate from a boy in the first two years of life with tuberous sclerosis and intractable seizures.

V is TRBV9 and J is TRBJ2-1; no firm D call. V lost 4 bases and J lost 4, with 12 bases in between. CDR3 length: 14 amino acids. CDR1 SGDLS and CDR2 YYNGEE come from the germline V gene. The DNA for the CDR3 is TGTGCCAGCAGCTTAGGGCTGAAATACAATGAGCAGTTCTTC. This sequence encodes CASSLGLKYNEQFF.

The rearrangement uses TRBV6-5 and TRBJ2-5; D is ambiguous. This CDR3 is 12 amino acids long. Germline loops: CDR1 MNHEY, CDR2 SVGAGI. Trimming pared 8 bases from V and 2 bases from J, leaving 9 bases between. In DNA form, the CDR3 reads TGTGCCAGCGGGCACCTACAAGAGACCCAGTACTTC. Its protein product is CASGHLQETQYF.

The V and J genes are TRBV20-1 and TRBJ1-2; a weak D match, TRBD1 (5 bases). This CDR3 is 14 amino acids long. Germline CDR1 DFQATT, CDR2 SNEGSKA (reference sequence). Deletions cut 3 bases from V and 6 bases from J, with 17 bases between. The CDR3 DNA is TGCAGTGCTAGTGGGGGACTCCCACGTGATGGCTACACCTTC. It codes for CSASGGLPRDGYTF.

V and J are TRBV19 and TRBJ1-1; unclear D gene. Trimming took 6 bases from V and 7 from J, leaving 9 bases between them. In germline, CDR1 is LNHDA, CDR2 SQIVND (reference sequence). CDR3 length equals 11 residues. The CDR3 loop is CASSPSYEAFF. In DNA, the CDR3 is TGTGCCAGTAGCCCCAGCTATGAAGCTTTCTTT. The whole variable domain, filled in from reference TRBV19 and TRBJ1-1, reads DGGITQSPKYLFRKEGQNVTLSCEQNLNHDAMYWYRQDPGQGLRLIYYSQIVNDFQKGDIAEGYSVSREKKESFPLTVTSAQKNPTAFYLCASSPSYEAFFGQGTRLTVV.

The chain carries TRBV7-9 and TRBJ2-7, with D perhaps TRBD1 or TRBD2 (6 bases each). The CDR3 sequence is 13 residues long. V dropped 3 bases and J dropped 5 bases, with 11 bases sitting between them. Germline-derived CDR1 and CDR2 are SEHNR and FQNEAQ (reference sequence). The CDR3 protein is CASSFWGANEQYF. CDR3 nucleotide sequence: TGTGCCAGCAGCTTTTGGGGGGCGAACGAGCAGTACTTC.

V usage is TRBV5-1 and J usage is TRBJ2-7, with 10 bases lining up with TRBD1. J lost 1 base, V lost 4 bases, and 11 bases had no gene match. The CDR3 runs to 17 residues. The germline V gene has CDR1 SGHRS and CDR2 YFSETQ. CDR3 sequence: CASSRGTGALLSYEQYF. CDR3 in DNA: TGCGCCAGCAGCCGCGGGACAGGGGCACTCCTATCCTACGAGCAGTACTTC.

This clone was observed a few times. The CDR3, as DNA: TGTGCCAGCAGCATACAGATAGCCTACGAGCAGTACTTC. It specifies CASSIQIAYEQYF. The chain links TRBV5-8 to TRBJ2-7, with D unclear. V gave up 4 bases and J gave up 2 bases, with 10 bases separating them. The CDR3 covers 13 residues. CDR1 and CDR2 (germline): SGHTS, YDEGEE.

The CDR3 protein is CASSHGTSGGAYEQYF. For the CDR3, the DNA is TGTGCCAGCAGCCATGGAACTAGCGGGGGGGCGTACGAGCAGTACTTC. This chain joins TRBV4-2 and TRBJ2-7, with TRBD2 matching over 13 bases. CDR3 length equals 16 residues. Per germline, CDR1 LGHNA and CDR2 YNFKEQ. Trimming cost V 3 bases and J 4 bases; bases outside gene matches: 6.